This T cell receptor beta chain was sequenced for a study of cytomegalovirus exposure and HLA in healthy donors. This clone has at least ten counts. This CDR3 has 14 amino acids. J was trimmed by 5 bases and V by 10 bases; bases with no gene match: 11. Germline loops: CDR1 MNHEY, CDR2 SVGAGI. The PCR contained 60 Vbeta and 13 Jbeta primers. Method: immunoSEQ multiplex PCR; TCRdb's copy keeps in-frame clones and lacks some. The repertoire consists of approximately 120,000 clones, with roughly 80% occurring once and the leading ten covering roughly 20%. This receptor was obtained from a man younger than 35 in good health and CMV-seropositive. The specimen was PBMCs. The chain is built from TRBV6-5 and TRBJ1-5; 7 positions agree with TRBD1. The CDR3 region has the DNA TGTGCCACCGCGACAGGGTATGGCGATCAGCCCCAGCATTTT. This codes for CATATGYGDQPQHF.